The 3 T cell receptor beta chains listed next were all sequenced from one sample in a study of regulatory T cells in long-lasting Graves disease. Described time point: newly diagnosed GD, antithyroid drugs for less than 3 months. PBMC-derived RNA was used for the TCR library. HTBI primers from iRepertoire and Arm-PCR of CDR3 regions yielded the TCR beta libraries. TCRdb independently ran MiXCR on the multiplex PCR reads; one entry per CDR3 protein. The table records roughly 420,000 distinct CDR3 sequences, 16% of them present only once. The same specimen was also included in a second study, on T cells in Graves' hyperthyroidism and ophthalmopathy.

Material: peripheral blood mononuclear cells (PBMCs), obtained at new diagnosis, from a patient treated with antithyroid drugs. The receptors stem from a woman aged 25 to 39 with Graves disease.

This clonotype turned up a few times. This chain uses TRBV20-1 with TRBJ1-4, with a possible D match to TRBD1 (5 bases). The CDR3 runs 14 residues. V was trimmed by 3 bases and J by 6 bases, leaving 14 bases between them. CDR1 DFQATT and CDR2 SNEGSKA come from the germline V gene (reference sequence). For the CDR3, the DNA is TGCAGTGCTAGTCCCCGGGACTCCCATGAAAAACTGTTTTTT. Protein product: CSASPRDSHEKLFF.

This clonotype was observed many times. The chain links TRBV7-6 to TRBJ1-6, with a tentative D call TRBD1 (5 bases). The CDR3 spans 16 residues. V was clipped by 6 bases and J by 6 bases, with 18 bases between them. Germline values: CDR1 SGHVS, CDR2 FNYEAQ. The CDR3 region has the DNA TGTGCCAGCAGTGGGGGTCGTCGGGGTTTTAATTCACCCCTCCACTTT. Translating gives CASSGGRRGFNSPLHF. Full variable domain (remainder filled in from reference TRBV7-6 and TRBJ1-6): GAGVSQSPRYKVTKRGQDVALRCDPISGHVSLYWYRQALGQGPEFLTYFNYEAQQDKSGLPNDRFSAERPEGSISTLTIQRTEQRDSAMYRCASSGGRRGFNSPLHFGNGTRLTVT.

This clonotype was observed many times. J is TRBJ1-3 and V is TRBV11-2; the D is unclear. The CDR3 is 13 residues long. The ends were cut back, 7 bases at V and 0 bases at J, with 7 bases in the middle. Germline V gene lookup returns CDR1 SGHAT and CDR2 FQNNGV. This CDR3 is CASTGTSGNTIYF. In DNA form, the CDR3 reads TGTGCCAGCACAGGAACCTCTGGAAACACCATATATTTT.